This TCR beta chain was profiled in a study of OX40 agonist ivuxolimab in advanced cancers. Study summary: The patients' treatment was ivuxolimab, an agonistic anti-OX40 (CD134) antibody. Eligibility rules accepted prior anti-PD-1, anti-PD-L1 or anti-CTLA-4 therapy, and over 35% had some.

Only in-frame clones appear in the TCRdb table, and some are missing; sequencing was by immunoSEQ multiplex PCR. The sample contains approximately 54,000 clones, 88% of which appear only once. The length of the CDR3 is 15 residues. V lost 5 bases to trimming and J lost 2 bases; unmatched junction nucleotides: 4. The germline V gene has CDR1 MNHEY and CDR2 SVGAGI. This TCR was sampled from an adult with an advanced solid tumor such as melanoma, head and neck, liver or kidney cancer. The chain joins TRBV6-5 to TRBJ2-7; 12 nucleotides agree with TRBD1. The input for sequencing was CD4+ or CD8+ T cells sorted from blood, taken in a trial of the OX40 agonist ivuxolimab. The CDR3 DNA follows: TGTGCCAGCAGTAATGGGGACAGGGGGCCCTACGAGCAGTACTTC. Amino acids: CASSNGDRGPYEQYF.